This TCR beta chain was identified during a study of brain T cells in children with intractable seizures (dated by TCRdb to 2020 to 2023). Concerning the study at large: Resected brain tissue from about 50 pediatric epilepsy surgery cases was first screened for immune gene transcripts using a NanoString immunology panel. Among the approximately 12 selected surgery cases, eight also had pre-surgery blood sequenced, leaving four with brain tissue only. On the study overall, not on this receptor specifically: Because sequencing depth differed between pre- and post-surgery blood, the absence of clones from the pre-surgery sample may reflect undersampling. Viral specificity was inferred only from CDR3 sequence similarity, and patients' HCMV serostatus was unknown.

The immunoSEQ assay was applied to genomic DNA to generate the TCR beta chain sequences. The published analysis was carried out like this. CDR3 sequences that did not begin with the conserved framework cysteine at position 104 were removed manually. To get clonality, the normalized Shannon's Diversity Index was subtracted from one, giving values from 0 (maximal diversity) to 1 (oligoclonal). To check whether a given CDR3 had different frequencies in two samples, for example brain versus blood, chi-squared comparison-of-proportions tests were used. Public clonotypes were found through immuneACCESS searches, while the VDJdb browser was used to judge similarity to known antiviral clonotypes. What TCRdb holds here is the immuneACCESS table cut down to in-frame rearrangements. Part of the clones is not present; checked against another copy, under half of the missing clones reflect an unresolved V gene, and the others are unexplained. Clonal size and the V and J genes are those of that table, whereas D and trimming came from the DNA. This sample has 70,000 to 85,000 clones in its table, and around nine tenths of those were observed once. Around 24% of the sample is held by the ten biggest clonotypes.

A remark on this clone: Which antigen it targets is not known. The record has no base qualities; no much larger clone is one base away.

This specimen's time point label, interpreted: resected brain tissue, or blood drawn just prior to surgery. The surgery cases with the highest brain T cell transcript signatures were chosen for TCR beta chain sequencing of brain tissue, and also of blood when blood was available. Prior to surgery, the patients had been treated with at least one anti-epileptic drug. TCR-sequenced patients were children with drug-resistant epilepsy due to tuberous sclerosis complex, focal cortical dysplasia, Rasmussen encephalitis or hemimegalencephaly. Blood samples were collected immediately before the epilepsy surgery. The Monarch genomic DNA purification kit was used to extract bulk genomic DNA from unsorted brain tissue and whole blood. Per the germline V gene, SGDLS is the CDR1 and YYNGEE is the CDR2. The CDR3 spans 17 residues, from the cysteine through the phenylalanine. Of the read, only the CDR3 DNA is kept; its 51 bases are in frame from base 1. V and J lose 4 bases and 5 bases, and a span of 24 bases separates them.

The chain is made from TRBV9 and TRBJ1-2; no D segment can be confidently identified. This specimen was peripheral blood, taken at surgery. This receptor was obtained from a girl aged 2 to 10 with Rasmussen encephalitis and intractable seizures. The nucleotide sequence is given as TGTGCCAGCAGCCCACTAAGCCGCAGAGGTATAGGATATGGCTACACCTTC. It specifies CASSPLSRRGIGYGYTF.